This is a list of T cell receptor beta chains from one sample in a study of blood T cell repertoires in COVID-19. The table came from immunoSEQ multiplex PCR; TCRdb's copy has only in-frame clones and leaves some out. This sample carries about 430,000 clones, around 90% of them seen once, and the ten largest clones take 0.75% to 0.85%. Source material: peripheral blood. These receptor sequences come from a man younger than 30 with COVID-19, enrolled during active disease. Each CDR3 is given with its conserved first and last residue. A D gene is named only where the DNA matches it firmly. Clone size is not always given. Where it is, it says once, few, many or a class for expanded clones.

14	TRBD2	.	TRBV5-1	TRBJ2-5	CASSQVAGQETQYF	TGCGCCAGCAGCCAAGTAGCGGGCCAAGAGACCCAGTACTTC
13	.	.	TRBV19	TRBJ1-5	CASSIDRATARHF	TGTGCCAGTAGTATAGATCGAGCGACAGCACGGCATTTT
14	.	.	TRBV4-1	TRBJ2-7	CASSQDQGNYEQYF	TGCGCCAGCAGCCAAGATCAGGGGAACTACGAGCAGTACTTC
16	.	.	TRBV6-1	TRBJ1-1	CASSESAGLLNTEAFF	TGTGCCAGCAGTGAATCGGCAGGCCTCTTGAACACTGAAGCTTTCTTT
13	.	.	TRBV1	TRBJ1-1	CTSSLDRDTEAFF	TGCACCAGCAGCCTGGACAGGGACACTGAAGCTTTCTTT
13	TRBD2	.	TRBV12-3/TRBV12-4	TRBJ2-7	CASSWRENYEQYF	TGTGCCAGCAGTTGGCGGGAGAACTACGAGCAGTACTTC
13	TRBD2	.	TRBV11-3	TRBJ2-1	CASSLSSGAEQFF	TGTGCCAGCAGCTTATCTAGCGGGGCCGAGCAGTTCTTC
14	TRBD1	.	TRBV5-4	TRBJ1-4	CASSQDRGLEKLFF	TGTGCCAGCAGCCAGGACAGGGGCTTGGAAAAACTGTTTTTT
13	.	.	TRBV5-1	TRBJ1-5	CASSLEGVQPQHF	TGCGCCAGCAGCTTGGAGGGGGTTCAGCCCCAGCATTTT
13	.	few	TRBV7-9	TRBJ1-1	CASSPGGHTEAFF	TGTGCCAGCAGCCCGGGGGGGCACACTGAAGCTTTCTTT
19	TRBD2	.	TRBV3-1/TRBV3-2	TRBJ2-2	CASSPARTSGGALTGELFF	TGTGCCAGCAGCCCAGCGAGAACAAGCGGGGGGGCCTTAACCGGGGAGCTGTTTTTT
13	.	.	TRBV29-1	TRBJ2-1	CSGTRTGDNEQFF	TGCAGCGGTACTCGAACGGGGGACAATGAGCAGTTCTTC
15	.	.	TRBV3-1/TRBV3-2	TRBJ1-5	CASSHSTRDGQPQHF	TGTGCCAGCAGCCACTCTACGAGGGATGGACAGCCCCAGCATTTT
15	TRBD2	.	TRBV2	TRBJ2-7	CASRQTSGISYEQYF	TGTGCCAGCAGACAGACTAGCGGGATCTCCTACGAGCAGTACTTC